The 20 T cell receptor beta chains reported below all come from one sample, sequenced in a study of CD8 T cells in Susac syndrome. After extraction with the RNeasy kit, roughly 0.5 to 1 ug of the RNA was reverse transcribed using random hexamers. TCRdb independently ran MiXCR on the immunoSEQ multiplex PCR reads; one entry per CDR3 protein. Counted here are 20,000 or so distinct CDR3 sequences, around 96% occurring once; the ten biggest clones make up approximately 0.23%. The specimen sequenced was CD8+ T cells from PBMCs. Every receptor here comes from a human donor in good health.

The chain combines TRBV28 with TRBJ2-2; 9 bases align to TRBD1. With 6 bases clipped from V and 4 bases from J, the junction kept 6 bases outside the gene matches. Germline V gene data show CDR1 as MDHEN and CDR2 as SYDVKM. This CDR3 spans 15 amino acids. The CDR3 DNA reads TGTGCCAGCAGCGAAAAGACAGGGGGCACCGGGGAGCTGTTTTTT. Amino acid sequence: CASSEKTGGTGELFF.

V usage is TRBV24-1 and J usage is TRBJ2-3; D not resolved. The CDR3 covers 16 residues. Trimming took 4 bases from V and 8 from J, leaving 21 bases between them. Germline V CDR1 and CDR2: KGHDR, SFDVKD. The CDR3 region is CATSDPEEARRVTQYF. Written as DNA, the CDR3 is TGTGCCACCAGTGACCCCGAAGAAGCCCGCCGAGTTACGCAGTATTTT.

V gene TRBV6-5 combines with J gene TRBJ1-1, with unresolved D. The CDR3 covers 12 residues. V gave up 8 bases and J gave up 5 bases, with 12 bases separating them. Germline V gene sequence: CDR1 MNHEY, CDR2 SVGAGI. The CDR3 nucleotides read TGTGCCAGCTTGACGGGTAATACTGAAGCTTTCTTT. Translating gives CASLTGNTEAFF.

This rearrangement joins TRBV7-8 to TRBJ2-1, with 10 bases aligning to TRBD2. Trimming cost V 2 bases and J 8 bases; bases outside gene matches: 9. The CDR3 is 16 amino acids. The germline gives CDR1 SGHVS, CDR2 FQNEAQ. CDR3 DNA sequence: TGTGCCAGCAGCTTATTGGGGTCTAGCGGGAGCGATGAGCAGTTCTTC. Its translation: CASSLLGSSGSDEQFF.

The CDR3 bases are TGTGCCAGCAGTGCCCAGACAGGGTCCGGGGAGCTGTTTTTT. It specifies CASSAQTGSGELFF. J is TRBJ2-2 and V is TRBV25-1; 7 bases align to TRBD1. Looked up from germline, CDR1 is MGHDK and CDR2 is SYGVNS. V was pared by 4 bases and J by 6 bases, with 5 bases of the junction left unmatched. The CDR3 runs to 14 residues.

Only one count was recorded for this clonotype. The chain employs TRBV7-8 and TRBJ2-7, with D perhaps TRBD2 (7 bases). Trimming shortened V by 4 bases and J by 4 bases, and 20 bases separated the two germline ends. Germline V gene data show CDR1 as SGHVS and CDR2 as FQNEAQ. The CDR3 has 16 amino acids. CDR3 sequence: CASSSGEGEGFYEQYF. CDR3 in DNA: TGTGCCAGCAGCTCCGGGGAGGGGGAGGGTTTTTACGAGCAGTACTTC.

J is TRBJ2-3 and V is TRBV2; 8 bases align to TRBD2. The CDR3 has 14 residues. Trimming removed 6 bases from V and 2 bases from J; junction bases left unmatched: 4. CDR1 and CDR2 from the germline V gene are SNHLY and FYNNEI. Written as DNA, the CDR3 is TGTGCCAGCAGGACTAGCGACCTCACAGATACGCAGTATTTT. Its protein product is CASRTSDLTDTQYF.

The V gene is TRBV24-1, the J gene TRBJ2-1; 13 bases align to TRBD2. This CDR3 is built from 15 residues. The ends lost 3 bases at V and 5 bases at J; junction bases unmatched: 0. Germline values: CDR1 KGHDR, CDR2 SFDVKD. The CDR3 protein is CATSDGLAGDNEQFF. CDR3 bases: TGTGCCACCAGTGATGGACTAGCGGGGGACAATGAGCAGTTCTTC.

This clonotype turned up a few times. The chain carries TRBV3-1 and TRBJ2-3; D is unresolved. Trimming cost V 2 bases and J 2 bases, with 8 bases left between them. The CDR3 has 14 amino acids. Germline V gene lookup returns CDR1 LGHDT and CDR2 YNNKEL (reference sequence). DNA of the CDR3: TGTGCCAGCAGCCAACTCAGGACCACAGATACGCAGTATTTT. This sequence encodes CASSQLRTTDTQYF.

The gene calls are TRBV19 and TRBJ1-1; D call uncertain. The CDR3 extends over 13 amino acids. Trimming removed 3 bases at V and 1 base at J, with 6 bases between. CDR1 LNHDA and CDR2 SQIVND come from the germline V gene (reference sequence). CDR3 bases: TGTGCCAGTAGTATCGCTCCGAACACTGAAGCTTTCTTT. This encodes CASSIAPNTEAFF.

The gene calls are TRBV19 and TRBJ2-5, with a weak D call TRBD2 (6 bases). The CDR3 loop spans 17 amino acids. Germline CDR1 reads LNHDA; CDR2 reads SQIVND (reference sequence). The V end lost 5 bases, the J end lost 5 bases, and 24 bases lay between the germline ends. The CDR3 DNA sequence: TGTGCCAGTAGTCCAGACCGGGACTTCGGGTGGGAGGAGACCCAGTACTTC. Translating gives CASSPDRDFGWEETQYF. Combining the CDR3 with reference TRBV19 and TRBJ2-5 gives the whole variable domain DGGITQSPKYLFRKEGQNVTLSCEQNLNHDAMYWYRQDPGQGLRLIYYSQIVNDFQKGDIAEGYSVSREKKESFPLTVTSAQKNPTAFYLCASSPDRDFGWEETQYFGPGTRLLVL.

The CDR3 loop reads CAIRNTDTQYF. CDR3 nucleotides: TGTGCCATCAGAAACACAGATACGCAGTATTTT. The chain is built from TRBV10-3 and TRBJ2-3; D is unresolved. Germline loops: CDR1 ENHRY, CDR2 SYGVKD. V lost 6 bases to trimming and J lost 2 bases, with 3 bases between them. The CDR3 spans 11 residues.

The rearrangement uses TRBV28 and TRBJ2-1; D not resolved. CDR1 is MDHEN, CDR2 SYDVKM, per germline. This CDR3 contains 15 residues. Between the trimmed V and J ends, which lost 7 bases and 0 bases, there was a span of 13 bases. The CDR3 DNA reads TGTGCCAGCATCGTTGACCGGAGCTCCTACAATGAGCAGTTCTTC. This translates into CASIVDRSSYNEQFF.

This chain uses TRBV14 with TRBJ2-7; 9 nucleotides match TRBD1. V shed 3 bases, J shed 3 bases, and the junction held 18 bases outside the gene matches. The CDR3 contains 19 residues. Germline CDR1 and CDR2: SGHDN and FVKESK. The CDR3 is CASSHPVQGARPVRYEQYV. The CDR3 bases are TGTGCCAGCAGCCATCCGGTACAGGGGGCGCGTCCGGTACGCTACGAGCAGTACGTC.

The rearrangement uses TRBV2 and TRBJ2-7; the match to TRBD1 covers 9 bases. This CDR3 comprises 16 residues. V lost 3 bases and J lost 4; bases outside the gene matches: 10. CDR1 and CDR2 (germline): SNHLY, FYNNEI. CDR3 protein: CASSDHTGGGSYEQYF. The CDR3 DNA reads as TGTGCCAGCAGTGACCATACAGGGGGCGGATCGTACGAGCAGTACTTC.

V is TRBV15 and J is TRBJ1-5; TRBD1 is a possible D gene (5 bases). Per germline, CDR1 LNHNV and CDR2 YYDKDF (reference sequence). The CDR3 extends over 14 amino acids. V was cut by 6 bases and J by 9 bases, with 18 bases left in between. The CDR3 protein is CATSSEEGSLPQHF. CDR3 nucleotide sequence: TGTGCCACCAGTAGCGAGGAGGGGTCCTTGCCCCAGCATTTT.

This chain joins TRBV30 and TRBJ2-1, with unresolved D. CDR1 GTSNPN and CDR2 SVGIG come from the germline V gene (reference sequence). There are 15 residues in the CDR3. V lost 0 bases and J 6 bases, leaving 15 bases between the germline ends. CDR3 residues: CAWSVSVIQRNEQFF. The CDR3 nucleotides read TGTGCCTGGAGTGTTAGTGTCATACAACGCAATGAGCAGTTCTTC. The full variable domain, completed using reference TRBV30 and TRBJ2-1, is SQTIHQWPATLVQPVGSPLSLECTVEGTSNPNLYWYRQAAGRGLQLLFYSVGIGQISSEVPQNLSASRPQDRQFILSSKKLLLSDSGFYLCAWSVSVIQRNEQFFGPGTRLTVL.

In DNA, the CDR3 is TGCAGTGCTAGAGATAGTGGACTAGCGGGAGTCACCGGGGAGCTGTTTTTT. Translating gives CSARDSGLAGVTGELFF. The chain couples TRBV20-1 to TRBJ2-2, with 13 bases identical to TRBD2. Germline V gene sequence: CDR1 DFQATT, CDR2 SNEGSKA (reference sequence). The CDR3 runs 17 residues. The trim removed 0 bases at V and 4 bases at J, leaving 5 bases unmatched.

The chain joins TRBV7-9 to TRBJ2-3; perhaps TRBD2 as D (5 bases). This CDR3 comprises 15 residues. The germline V and J ends were trimmed by 5 bases and 2 bases, with 14 bases remaining between them. CDR1 is SEHNR and CDR2 is FQNEAQ in the germline V gene (reference sequence). This CDR3 is CASSNGVFPTDTQYF. CDR3 nucleotide sequence: TGTGCCAGCAGCAACGGGGTTTTCCCCACAGATACGCAGTATTTT. Drawing the rest from reference TRBV7-9 and TRBJ2-3, the complete variable domain is DTGVSQNPRHKITKRGQNVTFRCDPISEHNRLYWYRQTLGQGPEFLTYFQNEAQLEKSRLLSDRFSAERPKGSFSTLEIQRTEQGDSAMYLCASSNGVFPTDTQYFGPGTRLTVL.

The chain combines TRBV6-1 with TRBJ2-1; 11 bases agree with TRBD2. Germline V gene data show CDR1 as MNHNS and CDR2 as SASEGT. With V trimmed by 8 bases and J by 4 bases, 7 bases remained unmatched. This CDR3 region has 15 residues. CDR3 nucleotides: TGTGCCAGCTGGGGGGTAGCGGGAGGGTACAATGAGCAGTTCTTC. Its translation: CASWGVAGGYNEQFF.